Below, 3 T cell receptor beta chains from the same sample are listed, as sequenced in a study of cytomegalovirus exposure and HLA in healthy donors. Use of 60 Vbeta and 13 Jbeta primers characterized the PCR. Sequenced by immunoSEQ multiplex PCR; TCRdb stores in-frame clones only, minus some. The sample includes tens of thousands of clones. The sequenced sample was PBMCs. These receptors came from a human donor in good health.

The J gene is TRBJ2-7, the V gene TRBV30; D not resolved. V lost 0 bases and J 5 bases, leaving 8 bases between the germline ends. The CDR3 covers 12 residues. Per germline, CDR1 GTSNPN and CDR2 SVGIG (reference sequence). CDR3 DNA: TGTGCCTGGAGTGTGCGGCCCCACGAGCAGTACTTC. This sequence encodes CAWSVRPHEQYF.

This sequence joins TRBV19 and TRBJ1-5, with 8 positions matching TRBD1. Germline loops: CDR1 LNHDA, CDR2 SQIVND (reference sequence). Losses at the gene ends were 5 bases for V and 4 bases for J; bases not matched to a gene: 4. The CDR3 consists of 14 residues. The CDR3 region is CASSFRTGNQPQHF. DNA for the CDR3: TGTGCCAGTAGTTTTCGGACAGGGAATCAGCCCCAGCATTTT. The full variable domain, its missing parts supplied by reference TRBV19 and TRBJ1-5, is DGGITQSPKYLFRKEGQNVTLSCEQNLNHDAMYWYRQDPGQGLRLIYYSQIVNDFQKGDIAEGYSVSREKKESFPLTVTSAQKNPTAFYLCASSFRTGNQPQHFGDGTRLSIL.

On this clone: Mismatch with germline at one junction end may stem from a read error. The V gene is TRBV7-9, the J gene TRBJ1-1; unclear D gene. Germline V CDR1 and CDR2: SEHNR, FQNEAQ (reference sequence). The CDR3 sequence is 13 residues long. CDR3 sequence reads: CASSPAEGTEDFF. The CDR3 DNA is TGTGCCAGCAGCCCGGCGGAGGGCACTGAAGATTTCTTT. The variable domain in full, completed from reference TRBV7-9 and TRBJ1-1, reads DTGVSQNPRHKITKRGQNVTFRCDPISEHNRLYWYRQTLGQGPEFLTYFQNEAQLEKSRLLSDRFSAERPKGSFSTLEIQRTEQGDSAMYLCASSPAEGTEDFFGQGTRLTVV.